What follows are 22 T cell receptor beta chains derived from one specimen sequenced in a study of T-cell reconstitution after alpha-beta-depleted transplantation in children. The TCRbeta library was prepared with unique molecular identifiers. One entry per CDR3 protein results from TCRdb running MiXCR on the PCR reads. The table includes about 510,000 distinct CDR3 sequences, over 9.5% detected once. Sample: PBMCs, mostly from graft donor cells, taken 180 days after TCRalphabeta/CD19-depleted stem cell transplant. The receptors here all came from a female patient between 2 and 15 years old who had a stem cell transplant for aplastic anemia, so the T cells may come from the graft donor.

Only one count was recorded for this clonotype. The chain has TRBV20-1 and TRBJ2-7; 11 nucleotides match TRBD1. The CDR3 is made up of 14 amino acids. J lost 6 bases, V lost 5 bases, and 9 bases had no gene match. The germline V gene has CDR1 DFQATT and CDR2 SNEGSKA (reference sequence). CDR3 residues: CSACTDRGLGEQYF. CDR3 sequence (DNA): TGCAGTGCTTGCACGGACAGGGGGCTGGGCGAGCAGTACTTC.

Here the CDR3 DNA reads TGTGCCAGCAGCAATGGTCTAGCGGGAGCCGGGGAGCTGTTTTTT. Encoded protein: CASSNGLAGAGELFF. The chain joins TRBV21-1 to TRBJ2-2; the DNA was not used to check the table's D call, TRBD2. TRBV21-1 is marked as a pseudogene. This CDR3 has 15 residues.

This clonotype came up many times. The rearrangement links TRBV5-1 to TRBJ2-2, with D uncertain. V was clipped by 0 bases and J by 5 bases, with 5 bases between them. The length of the CDR3 is 13 residues. Germline V gene data show CDR1 as SGHRS and CDR2 as YFSETQ. The CDR3 coding sequence is TGCGCCAGCAGCTTGGCCCTAACCGGGGAGCTGTTTTTT. It translates to CASSLALTGELFF.

The rearrangement uses TRBV12-3 or TRBV12-4 and TRBJ1-1; D uncertain. Deletions cut 7 bases from V and 4 bases from J, with 13 bases between. This CDR3 is 13 amino acids long. This CDR3 is CASNSGVGTEAFF. Written as DNA, the CDR3 is TGTGCCAGCAATTCCGGGGTGGGCACTGAAGCTTTCTTT.

The chain employs TRBV5-8 and TRBJ1-4; 8 bases are shared with TRBD1. V gave up 5 bases and J gave up 5 bases; unmatched junction bases: 11. Germline V gives CDR1 SGHTS, CDR2 YDEGEE. CDR3 length equals 16 residues. The chain's CDR3 is CASSQIRTGKNEKLFF. CDR3 sequence (DNA): TGTGCCAGCAGTCAAATCCGGACAGGGAAAAATGAAAAACTGTTTTTT.

This clonotype was seen repeatedly, ten times or more. The chain recombines TRBV2 with TRBJ2-3, with 10 bases that match TRBD2. In germline, CDR1 is SNHLY, CDR2 FYNNEI. J was trimmed by 7 bases and V by 6 bases; bases with no gene match: 16. This CDR3 is 17 amino acids long. CDR3 sequence (DNA): TGTGCCAGCAGGGAGTCCTACTGGACTAGCGGAAAGAATACGCAGTATTTT. This translates into CASRESYWTSGKNTQYF.

This clonotype has at least ten counts. V gene TRBV3-1 combines with J gene TRBJ2-7; D might be TRBD1 or TRBD2, each matching 5 bases. This CDR3 spans 15 amino acids. Between the trimmed V and J ends, which lost 2 bases and 9 bases, there was a span of 20 bases. Germline-derived CDR1 and CDR2 are LGHDT and YNNKEL (reference sequence). The CDR3 region is CASSQPGRGWVVQYF. In DNA, the CDR3 is TGTGCCAGCAGCCAACCGGGACGCGGATGGGTTGTGCAGTACTTC.

This clonotype was observed a few times. The V call is TRBV4-2, the J call TRBJ2-7; D is ambiguous. With 0 bases removed from V and 5 bases from J, the gap between germline ends came to 14 bases. Germline-derived CDR1 and CDR2 are LGHNA and YNFKEQ. The CDR3 is made up of 15 amino acids. The CDR3 region is CASSQDRGSGDEQYF. In DNA form, the CDR3 reads TGTGCCAGCAGCCAAGATCGTGGTTCTGGGGACGAGCAGTACTTC.

This clonotype occurred a few times. J is TRBJ2-7 and V is TRBV7-2, with TRBD2 matching 11 bases. Germline V gives CDR1 SGHTA, CDR2 FQGNSA. CDR3 length: 15 residues. The V segment lost 5 bases and the J segment 5 bases; nucleotides outside the gene matches: 8. The CDR3 DNA reads TGTGCCAGCAGCCGCGGGACTAGCGGAAGGAACGAGCAGTACGTC. Its protein is CASSRGTSGRNEQYV.

This clonotype was seen at least ten times. V is TRBV12-3 or TRBV12-4 and J is TRBJ2-2, with D perhaps TRBD1 (5 bases). The CDR3 consists of 13 residues. Trimming removed 4 bases from V and 3 bases from J, with 6 bases in between. CDR3 residues: CASSSGYTGELFF. The CDR3 DNA is TGTGCCAGCAGTTCAGGGTACACCGGGGAGCTGTTTTTT.

The chain employs TRBV4-1 and TRBJ1-1; maybe TRBD1 (5 bases). Germline V gene data show CDR1 as MGHRA and CDR2 as YSYEKL. This CDR3 spans 15 amino acids. The germline V and J ends were trimmed by 4 bases and 3 bases, with 15 bases remaining between them. The CDR3 loop reads CASSPGAGSDTEAFF. CDR3 bases: TGCGCCAGCAGCCCAGGAGCAGGGTCGGACACTGAAGCTTTCTTT.

This clonotype showed up just a few times. This rearrangement joins TRBV7-9 to TRBJ2-3; D is uncertain. This CDR3 region has 14 residues. Germline assignment: CDR1 SEHNR and CDR2 FQNEAQ (reference sequence). With 3 bases removed from V and 0 bases from J, the gap between germline ends came to 7 bases. The CDR3 region is CASSFIASTDTQYF. Written as DNA, the CDR3 is TGTGCCAGCAGCTTTATCGCTAGCACAGATACGCAGTATTTT.

This chain joins TRBV28 and TRBJ1-2; D uncertain. The CDR3 has 14 residues. Germline-derived CDR1 and CDR2 are MDHEN and SYDVKM. V lost 4 bases and J lost 4, with 13 bases in between. The CDR3 spells CASSSGQVRYGYTF. The CDR3 nucleotides read TGTGCCAGCAGTTCTGGCCAGGTCCGCTATGGCTACACCTTC.

This clonotype has more than one count but fewer than ten. The CDR3 DNA reads as TGCAGTGCTAGGGACGGAGGGCCGGGCTACGAGCAGTACGTC. Amino acid sequence: CSARDGGPGYEQYV. The chain couples TRBV20-1 to TRBJ2-7; TRBD2 is a possible D gene (6 bases). Germline CDR1 DFQATT, CDR2 SNEGSKA (reference sequence). V was cut by 3 bases and J by 3 bases, with 15 bases left in between. The CDR3 is made up of 14 amino acids.

This rearrangement joins TRBV7-2 to TRBJ2-5, with 7 positions matching TRBD2. J gave up 0 bases and V 6 bases, and 10 bases lay outside the gene matches. The CDR3 covers 16 residues. CDR1 is SGHTA, CDR2 FQGNSA, per germline. CDR3 sequence (DNA): TGTGCCAGCAGGCAGGAGCGGGACTCAGACCAAGAGACCCAGTACTTC. Translating it yields CASRQERDSDQETQYF.

This clonotype was found a few times. The V call is TRBV5-1, the J call TRBJ1-2; unclear D gene. CDR1 and CDR2 (germline): SGHRS, YFSETQ. Trimming removed 1 base from V and 8 bases from J, with 12 bases in between. CDR3 length: 13 amino acids. The CDR3 spells CASSLREGTGYTF. The CDR3 nucleotides are TGCGCCAGCAGCTTGCGGGAGGGAACCGGCTACACCTTC.

With respect to this clonotype: A read error may be the cause here, since a much bigger clone is one base away. The chain employs TRBV10-3 and TRBJ2-1, with 11 bases identical to TRBD2. V lost 6 bases to trimming and J lost 13 bases; unmatched junction nucleotides: 17. The germline V gene has CDR1 ENHRY and CDR2 SYGVKD. The CDR3 runs 16 residues. The CDR3 region has the DNA TGTGCCATCAGAAAAACCGGGACTAGCGGTGGGGGTGACCAGTTCTTC. Translated, it gives CAIRKTGTSGGGDQFF.

In its sample, this clonotype ranks as medium-sized. The rearrangement joins TRBV5-1 to TRBJ2-1, with TRBD2 matching 8 bases. The CDR3 spans 19 residues. Per the germline V gene, CDR1 is SGHRS and CDR2 is YFSETQ. The trim removed 4 bases at V and 7 bases at J, leaving 22 bases unmatched. The chain's CDR3 is CASSREITGTRGPGNEQFF. The CDR3 nucleotides are TGCGCCAGCAGCAGAGAAATAACCGGGACTAGGGGACCGGGGAATGAGCAGTTCTTC.

This rearrangement joins TRBV28 to TRBJ1-6; D gene unclear. V lost 0 bases and J lost 0, with 12 bases in between. The CDR3 is 18 residues long. Germline lookup yields CDR1 MDHEN and CDR2 SYDVKM. CDR3 coding DNA: TGTGCCAGCAGTTTATGGGGAGGGATCGACTCCTATAATTCACCCCTCCACTTT. It is translated as CASSLWGGIDSYNSPLHF.

This clonotype has more than one count but fewer than ten. V gene TRBV5-6 combines with J gene TRBJ2-3, with 7 bases that match TRBD2. CDR1 is SGHDT and CDR2 is YYEEEE in the germline V gene. V was pared by 2 bases and J by 5 bases, with 5 bases of the junction left unmatched. CDR3 size: 14 residues. The DNA for the CDR3 is TGTGCCAGCAGCTTCAAAACGGGAGGAGATACGCAGTATTTT. Translated, it gives CASSFKTGGDTQYF. The variable domain in full, completed from reference TRBV5-6 and TRBJ2-3, reads DAGVTQSPTHLIKTRGQQVTLRCSPKSGHDTVSWYQQALGQGPQFIFQYYEEEERQRGNFPDRFSGHQFPNYSSELNVNALLLGDSALYLCASSFKTGGDTQYFGPGTRLTVL.

This clonotype was seen more than once but under ten times. The J gene is TRBJ2-2, the V gene TRBV24-1; no clear D gene. V was trimmed by 6 bases and J by 9 bases, leaving 7 bases between them. Per the germline V gene, CDR1 is KGHDR and CDR2 is SFDVKD. The CDR3 covers 11 residues. The CDR3 region has the DNA TGTGCCACCAGTCACGGATGGGAGCTGTTTTTT. Translated: CATSHGWELFF.

This clonotype showed up many times. V and J are TRBV27 and TRBJ2-1, with 12 bases fitting TRBD2. The CDR3 extends over 15 amino acids. CDR1 and CDR2 (germline): MNHEY, SMNVEV (reference sequence). Trimming at V came to 2 bases and at J to 5 bases, leaving 1 base not matched to a gene. This chain's CDR3 is CASSLLAGGDNEQFF. The CDR3 DNA sequence: TGTGCCAGCAGTTTACTAGCGGGAGGGGACAATGAGCAGTTCTTC.